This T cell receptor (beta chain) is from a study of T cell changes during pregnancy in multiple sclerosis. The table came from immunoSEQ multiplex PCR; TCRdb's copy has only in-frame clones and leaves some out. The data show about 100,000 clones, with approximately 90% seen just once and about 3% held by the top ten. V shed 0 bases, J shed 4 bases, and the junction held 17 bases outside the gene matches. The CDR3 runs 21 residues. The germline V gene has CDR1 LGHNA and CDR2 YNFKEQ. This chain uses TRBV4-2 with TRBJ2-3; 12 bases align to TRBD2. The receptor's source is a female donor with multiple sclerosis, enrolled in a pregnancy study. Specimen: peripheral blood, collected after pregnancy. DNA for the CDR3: TGTGCCAGCAGCCAAGAAAACGACGGACTAGCGGGGCGAGAGATGGCAGATACGCAGTATTTT. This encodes CASSQENDGLAGREMADTQYF.